This TCR beta chain appears in the sequencing data of a study of cytomegalovirus exposure and HLA in healthy donors. Background on the study: Some 180 million T cells yielded some 120 million unique TCR beta sequences in earlier analysis.

The CDR3 runs 17 residues. A multiplex PCR was run with 60 Vbeta primers and 13 Jbeta primers. Libraries were prepared by immunoSEQ multiplex PCR; TCRdb keeps only in-frame clonotypes and omits some of them. The sample records 95,000 to 150,000 clones, 80% to 85% being singletons. The source material was PBMCs. The rearrangement uses TRBV21-1 and TRBJ1-5; TRBD1 is the table's D call and was not checked against the DNA. TRBV21-1 is shown as a pseudogene. The sequence derives from a man younger than 40 in good health and CMV-seronegative. This CDR3 is CASSKWQGVYSNQPQHF. As DNA, the CDR3 is TGTGCCAGCAGCAAATGGCAGGGGGTGTATAGCAATCAGCCCCAGCATTTT.